This T cell receptor (beta chain) was documented in a study of T-cell memory formation after mild COVID-19. In the study overall: The TCR clusters were mostly specific to one donor.

It was 5'RACE with constant-segment primers that produced the TCR alpha and TCR beta cDNA libraries, which carried sample barcodes and UMIs. TCRdb reanalysed the 5' RACE reads using MiXCR and keeps one entry per CDR3 protein. In the table there are hundreds of thousands of distinct CDR3 sequences, under 20% of which are singletons. Deletions cut 6 bases from V and 7 bases from J, with 12 bases between. The CDR3 extends over 13 amino acids. Study-wide results and limits: The study found contracting CD4+ clones mainly in CM and EM and contracting CD8+ clones in EMRA.

The table lists this clonotype with many counts. Its antigen is unknown. The chain joins TRBV12-3 or TRBV12-4 to TRBJ1-4, with TRBD1 as a possible D gene (6 bases). This receptor was identified in an adult woman who had mild COVID-19 (a few samples of this study predate the infection). Cell type and time point are not known. Material: PBMCs or a T cell subset sorted from them (not recorded which). This CDR3 reads CASRGDNLEKLFF. In DNA form, the CDR3 reads TGTGCCAGCAGGGGGGACAACCTTGAAAAACTGTTTTTT.